This TCR beta chain was recovered during a study of blood T cell repertoires in COVID-19. CDR1 SGHRS and CDR2 YFSETQ come from the germline V gene. The CDR3 loop spans 15 amino acids. V shed 2 bases, J shed 2 bases, and the junction held 4 bases outside the gene matches. The data were produced by immunoSEQ multiplex PCR, yet TCRdb's version contains in-frame clones alone and is incomplete. Here the sample spans just over 150,000 clones, 70% to 90% being singletons. The chain has TRBV5-1 and TRBJ1-2; 9 nucleotides match TRBD1. Material: PBMCs or T cells enriched from blood (not recorded which). The clonotype comes from a woman in her forties or fifties who had recovered from COVID-19. The CDR3 sequence: CASSLTGTGNYGYTF. In DNA form, the CDR3 reads TGCGCCAGCAGCTTAACCGGGACAGGGAACTATGGCTACACCTTC.